The clone carrying this TCR beta chain came up many times. This sample is drawn from a study of T cells in Graves' hyperthyroidism and ophthalmopathy. TCR beta CDR3 sequences were amplified from RNA transcripts. The TCR CDR3 first-round RT-PCR relied on the HTBI primer set. TCRdb re-analysed the multiplex PCR reads in MiXCR, keeping a single row per CDR3 protein. The sample includes almost 350,000 distinct CDR3 sequences, 15% to 20% seen only once; the top ten take about a sixth. V lost 8 bases to trimming and J lost 7 bases, with 10 bases between them. CDR1 is MNHNS, CDR2 SASEGT, per germline. The CDR3 runs to 11 residues.

The sequencing sample was made of blood. The chain combines TRBV6-1 with TRBJ2-3, with D hard to call. The TCR was taken from a woman aged 40 to 55 with Graves' ophthalmopathy. This CDR3 reads CASGEVYTQYF. The CDR3 DNA follows: TGTGCCAGCGGCGAGGTGTATACGCAGTATTTT.